This T cell receptor beta chain was found in a study of Ad26.COV2.S vaccination and SARS-CoV-2 variants. Generated by immunoSEQ multiplex PCR, the TCRdb table keeps only in-frame clones and is missing some. Found here are approximately 140,000 clones, just over 85% of them singletons; the top ten hold 5%. The clonotype comes from a human donor who had recovered from COVID-19. The input for sequencing was peripheral blood, taken after recovery from COVID-19.

The CDR3 bases are TGTGCCAGCAGTTTGTCGGGGAGACCTGAAGCTTTCTTT. Protein sequence: CASSLSGRPEAFF. The chain carries TRBV27 and TRBJ1-1, with D unclear. CDR1 and CDR2 from the germline V gene are MNHEY and SMNVEV (reference sequence). V lost 3 bases to trimming and J lost 6 bases, with 11 bases between them. The CDR3 is made up of 13 amino acids.